Presented here are 28 T cell receptor beta chains from one specimen sequenced in a study of blood T cell repertoires in COVID-19. The method was immunoSEQ multiplex PCR; TCRdb's version includes in-frame clones alone and lacks a portion of them. The profile covers roughly 150,000 clones, with 80% to 90% appearing a single time and around 2.9% taken by the ten largest. The sample comprised peripheral blood. All receptors derive from a woman over 75 with COVID-19, enrolled during active disease.

This chain joins TRBV6-6 and TRBJ2-7; D possibly corresponds to TRBD2 (5 bases). The germline CDR1 and CDR2 sequences are MNHNY and SVGAGI (reference sequence). The ends were cut back, 8 bases at V and 4 bases at J, with 18 bases in the middle. The CDR3 consists of 14 residues. The CDR3 is CASRRTSSGYEQYF. DNA of the CDR3: TGTGCCAGCCGACGGACCTCATCGGGGTACGAGCAGTACTTC.

The chain carries TRBV5-8 and TRBJ1-3; no firm D call. Germline values: CDR1 SGHTS, CDR2 YDEGEE. This CDR3 region has 14 residues. V shed 1 base and J shed 6 bases, with 11 bases lying between them. The CDR3 spells CASSLRSAANTIYF. In DNA form, the CDR3 reads TGTGCCAGCAGCTTGCGTTCAGCGGCAAACACCATATATTTT.

The DNA for the CDR3 is TGCGCCAGCAGTGACAGGGGGTCTCAAGAGACCCAGTACTTC. Its protein is CASSDRGSQETQYF. This chain uses TRBV10-1 with TRBJ2-5; TRBD1 aligns across 7 bases. This CDR3 comprises 14 residues. From germline, CDR1 is WNHNN and CDR2 SYGVQD (reference sequence). V shed 3 bases, J shed 2 bases, and the junction held 3 bases outside the gene matches.

V is TRBV19 and J is TRBJ2-7, with 9 bases that match TRBD2. Germline CDR1 reads LNHDA; CDR2 reads SQIVND (reference sequence). Unmatched junction bases numbered 4, after V lost 4 bases and J lost 6 bases. This CDR3 contains 13 residues. The CDR3 region is CASSSGRATEQYF. The CDR3 bases are TGTGCCAGTAGTAGCGGGAGGGCCACCGAGCAGTACTTC. Complete variable domain (other parts from reference TRBV19 and TRBJ2-7): DGGITQSPKYLFRKEGQNVTLSCEQNLNHDAMYWYRQDPGQGLRLIYYSQIVNDFQKGDIAEGYSVSREKKESFPLTVTSAQKNPTAFYLCASSSGRATEQYFGPGTRLTVT.

The genes are TRBV6-5 and TRBJ2-3; 9 bases match TRBD1. Germline lookup yields CDR1 MNHEY and CDR2 SVGAGI. This CDR3 region has 15 residues. Losses at the gene ends were 2 bases for V and 6 bases for J; bases not matched to a gene: 6. This CDR3 is CASSYRTGVEDTQYF. Written as DNA, the CDR3 is TGTGCCAGCAGTTACCGGACAGGGGTAGAGGATACGCAGTATTTT.

The genes are TRBV19 and TRBJ2-7; D perhaps matches TRBD2 (5 bases). CDR1 is LNHDA and CDR2 is SQIVND in the germline V gene (reference sequence). Deletions cut 4 bases from V and 3 bases from J, with 13 bases between. The CDR3 spans 14 residues. CDR3 loop: CASSKAGESYEQYF. Here the CDR3 DNA reads TGTGCCAGTAGTAAGGCCGGGGAGAGCTACGAGCAGTACTTC. The whole variable domain, filled in from reference TRBV19 and TRBJ2-7, reads DGGITQSPKYLFRKEGQNVTLSCEQNLNHDAMYWYRQDPGQGLRLIYYSQIVNDFQKGDIAEGYSVSREKKESFPLTVTSAQKNPTAFYLCASSKAGESYEQYFGPGTRLTVT.

The chain links TRBV19 to TRBJ2-5; 9 bases match TRBD1. J gave up 3 bases and V 5 bases, and 4 bases lay outside the gene matches. The CDR3 has 14 amino acids. The germline V gene has CDR1 LNHDA and CDR2 SQIVND (reference sequence). The CDR3 sequence: CASSPWTGEETQYF. The CDR3 DNA follows: TGTGCCAGTAGTCCCTGGACAGGGGAAGAGACCCAGTACTTC.

This chain joins TRBV7-9 and TRBJ1-1; 8 nucleotides agree with TRBD1. V lost 6 bases and J lost 5; bases outside the gene matches: 14. Germline values: CDR1 SEHNR, CDR2 FQNEAQ (reference sequence). CDR3 size: 16 residues. CDR3 DNA sequence: TGTGCCAGCAGTCGCCACAGGACAGGGTATAGGACTGAAGCTTTCTTT. Its translation: CASSRHRTGYRTEAFF.

The rearrangement links TRBV3-1 (or the pseudogene TRBV3-2) to TRBJ1-1, with 7 bases lining up with TRBD1. CDR3 length: 13 amino acids. Trimming removed 8 bases from V and 1 base from J; junction bases left unmatched: 4. The germline V gene has CDR1 LGHDT and CDR2 YNNKEL (reference sequence). The CDR3 sequence is CASFGQENTEAFF. CDR3 bases: TGTGCCAGCTTCGGACAGGAGAACACTGAAGCTTTCTTT.

The V gene is TRBV18, the J gene TRBJ1-6, with D tentatively TRBD1 (5 bases). Between the trimmed V and J ends, which lost 2 bases and 4 bases, there was a span of 6 bases. Germline V lookup: CDR1 KGHSH, CDR2 LQKENI. This CDR3 region has 14 residues. The chain's CDR3 is CASSPTGYNSPLHF. For the CDR3, the DNA is TGTGCCAGCTCACCAACAGGTTATAATTCACCCCTCCACTTT.

The chain is built from TRBV2 and TRBJ1-2, with D hard to call. From germline, CDR1 is SNHLY and CDR2 FYNNEI. The V end was cut by 5 bases, the J end by 3 bases, with 4 bases between. The CDR3 sequence is 11 residues long. CDR3 nucleotides: TGTGCCAGCAGTCAGGACTATGGCTACACCTTC. Translating gives CASSQDYGYTF.

In this sample, this clone turned up a few times. This chain connects TRBV30 to TRBJ1-1; tentative D call: TRBD1 (5 bases). Per the germline V gene, CDR1 is GTSNPN and CDR2 is SVGIG (reference sequence). V shed 0 bases and J shed 0 bases, with 11 bases lying between them. This CDR3 is 15 amino acids long. CDR3 in amino acids: CAWSVFGAMNTEAFF. The CDR3 nucleotides read TGTGCCTGGAGTGTATTTGGGGCAATGAACACTGAAGCTTTCTTT.

The table lists this clone with a few counts. The J gene is TRBJ2-7, the V gene TRBV4-1; 15 bases align to TRBD2. CDR3 size: 18 residues. V lost 0 bases and J lost 1; bases outside the gene matches: 4. Germline CDR1 is MGHRA and CDR2 is YSYEKL. CDR3 loop: CASSQDLGLAGGSYEQYF. For the CDR3, the DNA is TGCGCCAGCAGCCAAGACTTGGGACTAGCGGGGGGATCCTACGAGCAGTACTTC.

This clone has only a few counts. The CDR3 region is CATRTAQSSYNSPLHF. The CDR3, as DNA: TGTGCCACCAGGACAGCACAAAGCTCCTATAATTCACCCCTCCACTTT. The genes are TRBV10-3 and TRBJ1-6; possible D gene TRBD1, 6 bases. This CDR3 has 16 amino acids. With 10 bases removed from V and 0 bases from J, the gap between germline ends came to 16 bases. Germline V lookup: CDR1 ENHRY, CDR2 SYGVKD.

In its sample, this clone was seen once. The V gene is TRBV27, the J gene TRBJ1-2; D uncertain. The CDR3 has 13 residues. Per germline, CDR1 MNHEY and CDR2 SMNVEV (reference sequence). V lost 6 bases and J 4 bases, leaving 12 bases between the germline ends. CDR3 residues: CASRQQSSYGYTF. CDR3 DNA: TGTGCCAGCAGGCAACAGAGTTCCTATGGCTACACCTTC.

This chain links TRBV15 with TRBJ2-7, with D tentatively TRBD2 (6 bases). V lost 5 bases and J 3 bases, leaving 17 bases between the germline ends. The CDR3 spans 15 residues. In germline, CDR1 is LNHNV, CDR2 YYDKDF (reference sequence). The CDR3 DNA sequence: TGTGCCACCAGCCCTGCTCCTAGCGCGAACTACGAGCAGTACTTC. This translates into CATSPAPSANYEQYF. Complete variable domain (other parts from reference TRBV15 and TRBJ2-7): DAMVIQNPRYQVTQFGKPVTLSCSQTLNHNVMYWYQQKSSQAPKLLFHYYDKDFNNEADTPDNFQSRRPNTSFCFLDIRSPGLGDTAMYLCATSPAPSANYEQYFGPGTRLTVT.

The chain couples TRBV13 to TRBJ2-4; possible D gene TRBD2, 5 bases. CDR1 is PRHDT, CDR2 FYEKMQ, per germline (reference sequence). The CDR3 is 15 amino acids. V shed 5 bases and J shed 4 bases, with 15 bases lying between them. This CDR3 is CASSPPRTLKNIQYF. The CDR3 DNA reads as TGTGCCAGCAGCCCCCCTCGGACTCTAAAAAACATTCAGTACTTC.

This chain connects TRBV30 to TRBJ2-5; TRBD2 aligns across 7 bases. Unmatched junction bases numbered 3, after V lost 4 bases and J lost 4 bases. Germline-derived CDR1 and CDR2 are GTSNPN and SVGIG (reference sequence). CDR3 length equals 12 residues. The CDR3 DNA is TGTGCCTGGATGTCGGGAGGAGAGACCCAGTACTTC. Translating gives CAWMSGGETQYF.

The chain has TRBV6-2 or TRBV6-3 and TRBJ2-3; 10 bases match TRBD2. This CDR3 comprises 17 residues. From germline, CDR1 is MNHEY and CDR2 SVGEGT. The ends lost 7 bases at V and 5 bases at J; junction bases unmatched: 15. CDR3 residues: CASTPRASGGALDTQYF. The CDR3 DNA reads as TGTGCCAGCACCCCCAGGGCTAGCGGGGGAGCATTAGATACGCAGTATTTT.

The table lists this clone with a count of one. V is TRBV7-9 and J is TRBJ2-7; weak D call: TRBD1 (5 bases). From germline, CDR1 is SEHNR and CDR2 FQNEAQ (reference sequence). V was trimmed by 6 bases and J by 3 bases, leaving 15 bases between them. The CDR3 spans 14 residues. CDR3 sequence: CASSWQGISYEQYF. The CDR3 region has the DNA TGTGCCAGCAGTTGGCAGGGCATCAGCTACGAGCAGTACTTC.

The chain is built from TRBV2 and TRBJ2-5; D perhaps matches TRBD2 (7 bases). Trimming removed 6 bases from V and 2 bases from J, with 19 bases in between. In germline, CDR1 is SNHLY, CDR2 FYNNEI. The length of the CDR3 is 16 residues. CDR3 residues: CASSGDWGGRQETQYF. The DNA of the CDR3 is TGTGCCAGCAGCGGGGATTGGGGGGGGCGGCAAGAGACCCAGTACTTC.

This sequence joins TRBV10-3 and TRBJ1-6; D may be TRBD1 (5 bases). Germline CDR1 reads ENHRY; CDR2 reads SYGVKD. There are 13 residues in the CDR3. Between the trimmed V and J ends, which lost 10 bases and 9 bases, there was a span of 16 bases. The CDR3 bases are TGTGCCACCCGGGAGGATGGGGCTTCACCCCTCCACTTT. It encodes CATREDGASPLHF.

The chain links TRBV28 to TRBJ2-1, with D perhaps matching TRBD1 (6 bases). The V and J ends lost 10 bases and 0 bases respectively, with 13 bases between them. Germline CDR1 reads MDHEN; CDR2 reads SYDVKM. The CDR3 has 14 residues. Here the CDR3 reads CATSGQPSYNEQFF. The CDR3 DNA sequence: TGTGCCACGTCGGGACAACCCTCCTACAATGAGCAGTTCTTC.

Only a few counts were recorded for this clone. V and J are TRBV27 and TRBJ2-5, with D maybe TRBD2 (5 bases). Germline V gene lookup returns CDR1 MNHEY and CDR2 SMNVEV (reference sequence). V was pared by 6 bases and J by 3 bases, with 14 bases between. The CDR3 covers 14 residues. The CDR3: CASSHYAGKETQYF. CDR3 DNA sequence: TGTGCCAGCAGCCATTATGCGGGCAAAGAGACCCAGTACTTC.

This clone turned up a few times. The chain couples TRBV23-1 to TRBJ2-6; TRBD1 aligns across 8 bases. TRBV23-1 is an open reading frame, and its role is uncertain. The V gene end was trimmed by 6 bases and the J gene end by 0 bases; junction bases not matched to a gene: 10. CDR3 length: 18 residues. CDR3 sequence reads: CASSRPTGARSGANVLTF. DNA of the CDR3: TGCGCCAGCAGCAGGCCGACAGGGGCGCGCTCTGGGGCCAACGTCCTGACTTTC.

This CDR3 is CASSQAHKGAQNTEAFF. In DNA, the CDR3 is TGCGCCAGCAGCCAAGCACATAAGGGGGCGCAGAACACTGAAGCTTTCTTT. This chain joins TRBV4-3 and TRBJ1-1; 7 bases map to TRBD1. CDR3 size: 17 residues. V dropped 1 base and J dropped 1; count of bases not matched to a gene: 9. Germline V gene data show CDR1 as LGHNA and CDR2 as YSLEER.

The J gene is TRBJ2-1, the V gene TRBV6-2 or TRBV6-3; 9 nucleotides line up with TRBD2. The CDR3 sequence is 15 residues long. With V trimmed by 5 bases and J by 8 bases, 10 bases remained unmatched. Germline CDR1 reads MNHEY; CDR2 reads SVGEGT. CDR3 DNA sequence: TGTGCCAGCAGTAGACGCGGGGGGGCGGTCGATGAGCAGTTCTTC. It translates to CASSRRGGAVDEQFF.

J is TRBJ1-2 and V is TRBV3-1 (or the pseudogene TRBV3-2); D is possibly TRBD1 (5 bases). V lost 7 bases to trimming and J lost 3 bases, with 21 bases between them. The CDR3 has 16 amino acids. Germline V gene sequence: CDR1 LGHDT, CDR2 YNNKEL (reference sequence). CDR3 bases: TGTGCCAGCACCACCTCAATAGGGGAAGAGGACTATGGCTACACCTTC. This translates into CASTTSIGEEDYGYTF.